This T cell receptor beta chain was retrieved from a study of T cell responses to AZD1222 COVID-19 vaccine (dated by TCRdb to about 2021). About the full investigation: AZD1222 recipients given second doses at about 4 weeks or at about 12 weeks were pooled, since spike-specific TCR depth and breadth were not found to differ between the two schedules. Trial participants were enrolled by age into subgroups of 18-55, 56-69 and 70-plus years, and about 150, 27 and 61 TCR-sequenced participants, respectively, were included in these subgroups. TCR sequencing was performed for some 250 trial participants, of whom some 200 were given two doses of AZD1222 and some 26 were given two doses of MenACWY control vaccine.

The CDR3 regions of human TCRbeta chains were analyzed by immunosequencing. As for the original processing: Repertoire TCRs were checked for matches against a reference library of SARS-CoV-2-specific TCRs that had been generated using the MIRA antigen-specificity platform. Breadth was defined as the fraction of unique TCRs that were SARS-CoV-2-associated, and depth was defined as the fraction of total T cells that were SARS-CoV-2-associated. Each spike-specific TCR was assigned to its reactive spike region and to a CD4 or CD8 class using the MIRA data. Log10-transformed breadth and depth values were compared by one-way ANOVA with Sidak's multiple comparisons tests. Here the immuneACCESS table is served through TCRdb, limited to in-frame sequences with V and J called. Missing clones are a known gap in these copies; in checked studies unresolved V genes cover under half, and the rest lacks a known reason. Clone size and the V and J calls come from that table; the DNA yielded D and trimming. For this sample there are roughly 76,000 clones; roughly 90% appear just once. The ten largest clones capture roughly 11% of the sample.

The research as a whole found: Conclusions about previously exposed vaccinees were limited because only a handful of AZD1222 recipients were SARS-CoV-2 seropositive at baseline. CD4 TCRs associated with the vaccine covered the entire spike protein, and the dominant responses were in regions 160-218 and 743-854. Because no day 14 peak-response samples were available, the repertoires could be characterized only after the peak T cell response. Participants were mostly white British and included more females than males, and it was suggested by the authors that clonal diversity may have been underestimated. A significant rise in spike-specific TCR breadth and depth was observed after two AZD1222 doses relative to day 0 and relative to MenACWY recipients. The 56-69-year group was small, and its depth increase did not reach significance, likely because of low power. Nearly half of unique spike-specific TCRs reportedly recognized epitopes outside regions mutated in the B.1.351 and B.1.1.7 variants.

CDR1 SGHVS and CDR2 FQNEAQ were looked up in the germline V gene. The V and J ends are trimmed by 6 bases and 7 bases, leaving 16 bases between them. Inclusive of the bounding cysteine and phenylalanine, the CDR3 is 13 residues long. CDR3 DNA only is kept here, 39 bases in frame from base 1. The time point label, read with the paper, signifies: baseline before first vaccination. Samples from vaccinated people were obtained from the UK trials COV001 and COV002, which included a single-blind randomized controlled phase 2/3 trial of AZD1222 (ChAdOx1 nCoV-19) in healthy adults. For TCRbeta chain sequencing, PBMC samples were collected from trial participants at day 0 and at day 28 after the second dose. This clone was seen once. Its antigen is currently not known. Per-nucleotide qualities are absent, and no much larger clonotype sits a single base away.

This sequence was found in an adult in good health. This chain is built from TRBV7-8 and TRBJ2-7; the D gene is unclear. The sequences come from peripheral blood, collected on day 0 of AZD1222 vaccination. The DNA sequence is given as TGTGCCAGCAGACTGGCCACTGCGGCTGAGCAGTACTTC. Translation gives CASRLATAAEQYF.